These T cell receptor beta chains were read from a single sample in a study of T cell changes during pregnancy in multiple sclerosis. Data came from immunoSEQ multiplex PCR; TCRdb stores just in-frame clones and leaves some out. Of 60,000 to 85,000 clones in the sample, about 89% were seen once. The sample consisted of peripheral blood, taken in the second trimester of pregnancy. Receptors originate from a female donor with multiple sclerosis, enrolled in a pregnancy study. Each CDR3 is given with its conserved first and last residue. The order of the fields is clone size, J gene, D gene, V gene, CDR3 protein, CDR3 DNA. D genes are given only for firm matches. Rows may omit the clone size; those that give it use once, few, many or a size class.

clone_size: .; j_call: TRBJ2-5; d_call: TRBD1; v_call: TRBV30; cdr3_aa: CAWSTGAQETQYF; cdr3_nt: TGTGCCTGGTCAACAGGGGCCCAAGAGACCCAGTACTTC
clone_size: .; j_call: TRBJ2-3; d_call: .; v_call: TRBV30; cdr3_aa: CAWSVHQGMLGRARTDTQYF; cdr3_nt: TGTGCCTGGAGTGTACATCAGGGAATGCTCGGGAGAGCTCGCACAGATACGCAGTATTTT
clone_size: .; j_call: TRBJ1-6; d_call: .; v_call: TRBV9; cdr3_aa: CASSVDSSYNSPLHF; cdr3_nt: TGTGCCAGCAGCGTAGACAGCTCCTATAATTCACCCCTCCACTTT
clone_size: once; j_call: TRBJ1-1; d_call: .; v_call: TRBV6-1; cdr3_aa: CASSEISWEGRATEAFF; cdr3_nt: TGTGCCAGCAGTGAAATTTCGTGGGAGGGGCGCGCCACTGAAGCTTTCTTT
clone_size: .; j_call: TRBJ2-4; d_call: TRBD1; v_call: TRBV5-1; cdr3_aa: CASSSDRGVLAKNIQYF; cdr3_nt: TGCGCCAGCAGCTCGGACAGGGGAGTCCTAGCCAAAAACATTCAGTACTTC
clone_size: .; j_call: TRBJ1-4; d_call: .; v_call: TRBV29-1; cdr3_aa: CSVARDIGEKLFF; cdr3_nt: TGCAGCGTTGCCCGGGACATAGGCGAAAAACTGTTTTTT
clone_size: .; j_call: TRBJ2-5; d_call: TRBD2; v_call: TRBV6-6; cdr3_aa: CASSAHSSGQETQYF; cdr3_nt: TGTGCCAGCAGTGCTCACTCTAGCGGGCAAGAGACCCAGTACTTC
clone_size: .; j_call: TRBJ1-1; d_call: .; v_call: TRBV9; cdr3_aa: CASSVGDGTNTEAFF; cdr3_nt: TGTGCCAGCAGCGTAGGGGACGGGACAAACACTGAAGCTTTCTTT
clone_size: .; j_call: TRBJ2-2; d_call: TRBD1; v_call: TRBV5-1; cdr3_aa: CASTLLAPGQGSTGELFF; cdr3_nt: TGCGCCAGCACCTTACTGGCACCGGGACAGGGGAGCACCGGGGAGCTGTTTTTT
clone_size: .; j_call: TRBJ1-5; d_call: TRBD1; v_call: TRBV7-9; cdr3_aa: CASSLGTGRGSNQPQHF; cdr3_nt: TGTGCCAGCAGCTTGGGGACAGGGCGAGGTAGCAATCAGCCCCAGCATTTT
clone_size: .; j_call: TRBJ2-7; d_call: .; v_call: TRBV7-9; cdr3_aa: CASSPRADRYEQYF; cdr3_nt: TGTGCCAGCAGCCCCCGAGCCGACAGATACGAGCAGTACTTC
clone_size: .; j_call: TRBJ2-7; d_call: .; v_call: TRBV19; cdr3_aa: CASSIGTENYEQYF; cdr3_nt: TGTGCCAGTAGTATAGGAACAGAAAACTACGAGCAGTACTTC
clone_size: .; j_call: TRBJ2-1; d_call: TRBD1; v_call: TRBV14; cdr3_aa: CASSRIRDVGTGSGEQFF; cdr3_nt: TGTGCCAGCAGCCGTATAAGGGATGTGGGGACAGGGTCAGGCGAGCAGTTCTTC
clone_size: few; j_call: TRBJ1-1; d_call: .; v_call: TRBV4-2; cdr3_aa: CASSRQNEAFF; cdr3_nt: TGTGCCAGCAGCCGACAGAATGAAGCTTTCTTT
clone_size: .; j_call: TRBJ1-1; d_call: TRBD1; v_call: TRBV7-2; cdr3_aa: CASSPRTGGMSDTEAFF; cdr3_nt: TGTGCCAGCAGCCCCCGGACAGGGGGGATGTCGGACACTGAAGCTTTCTTT
clone_size: .; j_call: TRBJ1-4; d_call: TRBD1; v_call: TRBV19; cdr3_aa: CASSTTGGYEKLFF; cdr3_nt: TGTGCCAGTAGTACGACAGGGGGCTATGAAAAACTGTTTTTT
clone_size: .; j_call: TRBJ2-2; d_call: TRBD1; v_call: TRBV7-6; cdr3_aa: CASSPPKTGAGELFF; cdr3_nt: TGTGCCAGCAGCCCCCCGAAAACAGGGGCCGGGGAGCTGTTTTTT
clone_size: .; j_call: TRBJ2-7; d_call: .; v_call: TRBV29-1; cdr3_aa: CSGQAPGSYEQYF; cdr3_nt: TGCAGCGGGCAGGCACCCGGTAGCTACGAGCAGTACTTC
clone_size: .; j_call: TRBJ2-3; d_call: TRBD2; v_call: TRBV30; cdr3_aa: CAWSVRLAGGQHTQYF; cdr3_nt: TGTGCCTGGAGTGTACGCCTAGCGGGAGGGCAGCATACGCAGTATTTT
clone_size: .; j_call: TRBJ2-1; d_call: .; v_call: TRBV27; cdr3_aa: CASSSRQGDEQFF; cdr3_nt: TGTGCCAGCAGTTCTAGGCAGGGCGATGAGCAGTTCTTC
clone_size: .; j_call: TRBJ1-2; d_call: .; v_call: TRBV12-5; cdr3_aa: CASGLVPGAGINYGYTF; cdr3_nt: TGTGCTAGTGGTTTGGTACCAGGGGCTGGTATTAACTATGGCTACACCTTC